The 20 T cell receptor beta chains given below trace back to one sample, sequenced in a study of control samples from healthy donors and cancer patients (TCRdb year 2020). Library construction relied on the immunoSEQ multiplex PCR assay. Entries here come from immuneACCESS through TCRdb and include only in-frame sequences with V and J called. Some clones fail to appear in such tables; in the studies checked, an unresolved V gene covers under half of the shortfall, and the cause of the remainder is unknown. The sample contains about 130,000 clones, roughly 92% of them found a single time. Around 5.4% of the sample is taken by the ten largest. Sequencing input: blood. These receptors originate from a man aged 18 to 30 in good health.

The chain employs TRBV14 and TRBJ1-1; D perhaps matches TRBD1 (5 bases). The germline V and J ends were trimmed by 7 bases and 8 bases, with 20 bases remaining between them. The CDR3 has 14 amino acids. From germline, CDR1 is SGHDN and CDR2 FVKESK. The CDR3, as DNA: TGTGCCAGCATCAACACCCTGGGGCCCGAAGAAGCTTTCTTT. It yields the protein CASINTLGPEEAFF.

This clone was observed once. This rearrangement joins TRBV13 to TRBJ2-5, with TRBD2 identical over 9 bases. V was clipped by 5 bases and J by 2 bases; unmatched bases: 9. The V gene's germline CDR1 is PRHDT and CDR2 FYEKMQ (reference sequence). This CDR3 region has 16 residues. This CDR3 is CASSLLGRGGQETQYF. The CDR3 DNA reads as TGTGCCAGCAGCCTCCTAGGGCGGGGGGGTCAAGAGACCCAGTACTTC.

This clone was recorded once. This chain links TRBV19 with TRBJ1-6; D is possibly TRBD1 (5 bases). The length of the CDR3 is 15 residues. V was clipped by 1 base and J by 6 bases, with 10 bases between them. Germline V gene data show CDR1 as LNHDA and CDR2 as SQIVND (reference sequence). The CDR3 loop is CASSIGGTGNSPLHF. The CDR3 nucleotides are TGTGCCAGTAGTATAGGGGGCACTGGTAATTCACCCCTCCACTTT.

The rearrangement joins TRBV7-9 to TRBJ2-5; 8 nucleotides line up with TRBD1. With V trimmed by 3 bases and J by 1 base, 1 base remained unmatched. The length of the CDR3 is 14 residues. The germline V gene encodes CDR1 SEHNR and CDR2 FQNEAQ (reference sequence). The CDR3 DNA sequence: TGTGCCAGCAGCTTGGGACAGGTCCAAGAGACCCAGTACTTC. It translates to CASSLGQVQETQYF.

The rearrangement uses TRBV30 and TRBJ1-2; perhaps TRBD1 as D (5 bases). V gave up 5 bases and J gave up 8 bases, with 18 bases separating them. CDR1 is GTSNPN and CDR2 is SVGIG in the germline V gene (reference sequence). The CDR3 length is 13 residues. The CDR3 DNA is TGTGCCTGGGGCCCCGGACACAAACGAGGCTACACCTTC. This sequence encodes CAWGPGHKRGYTF. Combining the CDR3 with reference TRBV30 and TRBJ1-2 gives the whole variable domain SQTIHQWPATLVQPVGSPLSLECTVEGTSNPNLYWYRQAAGRGLQLLFYSVGIGQISSEVPQNLSASRPQDRQFILSSKKLLLSDSGFYLCAWGPGHKRGYTFGSGTRLTVV.

Here the CDR3 DNA reads TGTGCCAGCAGTTACAGATCTAGCGGGGGCCAAGAGACCCAGTACTTC. Translating it yields CASSYRSSGGQETQYF. This chain links TRBV6-5 with TRBJ2-5; 10 nucleotides align to TRBD2. The length of the CDR3 is 16 residues. Per the germline V gene, CDR1 is MNHEY and CDR2 is SVGAGI. V was clipped by 2 bases and J by 1 base; unmatched bases: 4.

This clone showed up just once. This sequence joins TRBV5-4 and TRBJ2-1; 10 nucleotides align to TRBD2. V was pared by 0 bases and J by 1 base, with 4 bases of the junction left unmatched. CDR1 is SGHNT, CDR2 YYREEE, per germline (reference sequence). The CDR3 is made up of 17 amino acids. For the CDR3, the DNA is TGTGCCAGCAGCTTGGCACCTAGCGGGGGATCCTACAATGAGCAGTTCTTC. Translation gives CASSLAPSGGSYNEQFF.

The gene calls are TRBV5-4 and TRBJ2-7; D is tentatively TRBD1 or TRBD2 (5 bases each). This CDR3 is built from 16 residues. The V gene's germline CDR1 is SGHNT and CDR2 YYREEE (reference sequence). Trimming cost V 2 bases and J 2 bases, with 17 bases left between them. The CDR3 loop reads CASSFGAGTATYEQYF. In DNA form, the CDR3 reads TGTGCCAGCAGCTTCGGAGCCGGGACGGCGACCTACGAGCAGTACTTC.

The rearrangement joins TRBV2 to TRBJ2-7; 8 positions agree with TRBD1. CDR3 length: 15 residues. Looked up from germline, CDR1 is SNHLY and CDR2 is FYNNEI. J gave up 3 bases and V 5 bases, and 9 bases lay outside the gene matches. The DNA for the CDR3 is TGTGCCAGCAGTATTCAACGGACAGGGAACTACGAGCAGTACTTC. This encodes CASSIQRTGNYEQYF. Using reference TRBV2 and TRBJ2-7 for the parts outside the CDR3, the full variable domain is EPEVTQTPSHQVTQMGQEVILRCVPISNHLYFYWYRQILGQKVEFLVSFYNNEISEKSEIFDDQFSVERPDGSNFTLKIRSTKLEDSAMYFCASSIQRTGNYEQYFGPGTRLTVT.

This sequence joins TRBV20-1 and TRBJ2-1, with D hard to call. Germline lookup yields CDR1 DFQATT and CDR2 SNEGSKA (reference sequence). This CDR3 is 11 amino acids long. The ends were cut back, 5 bases at V and 2 bases at J, with 4 bases in the middle. CDR3 bases: TGCAGTGCTCGCACCTACAATGAGCAGTTCTTC. Amino acids: CSARTYNEQFF.

This rearrangement joins TRBV4-1 to TRBJ2-2; possible D gene TRBD1, 6 bases. Germline CDR1 MGHRA, CDR2 YSYEKL. The ends were cut back, 7 bases at V and 2 bases at J, with 11 bases in the middle. CDR3 length: 14 residues. The CDR3 coding sequence is TGCGCCAGCAACCGACAGGCCAACACCGGGGAGCTGTTTTTT. Translated, it gives CASNRQANTGELFF.

Of note for this clone: Other DNA sequences within the sample encode an identical CDR3. V and J are TRBV5-1 and TRBJ2-7; D gene ambiguous. The CDR3 length is 13 residues. Germline loops: CDR1 SGHRS, CDR2 YFSETQ. The V gene lost 0 bases and the J gene lost 3 bases, with 7 bases spanning the gap. In DNA form, the CDR3 reads TGCGCCAGCAGCTTGGGGGCAAGCTACGAGCAGTACTTC. Residues: CASSLGASYEQYF.

This clone was detected only once. This chain uses TRBV6-6 with TRBJ1-2; 7 nucleotides align to TRBD1. The V gene's germline CDR1 is MNHNY and CDR2 SVGAGI (reference sequence). With 2 bases clipped from V and 6 bases from J, the junction kept 6 bases outside the gene matches. The CDR3 is 14 residues long. The CDR3 loop is CASSYTRGQDGYTF. CDR3 DNA sequence: TGTGCCAGCAGTTACACTAGGGGGCAGGATGGCTACACCTTC.

The chain recombines TRBV5-1 with TRBJ2-3; 11 bases align to TRBD1. The CDR3 length is 16 residues. Germline loops: CDR1 SGHRS, CDR2 YFSETQ. The V gene end was trimmed by 3 bases and the J gene end by 1 base; junction bases not matched to a gene: 4. CDR3 protein: CASSWRGQGGTDTQYF. CDR3 nucleotide sequence: TGCGCCAGCAGCTGGAGGGGACAGGGGGGCACAGATACGCAGTATTTT.

This sequence joins TRBV7-9 and TRBJ2-7; D might be TRBD2 (6 bases). The CDR3 sequence is 14 residues long. V was clipped by 3 bases and J by 0 bases, with 9 bases between them. The germline V gene has CDR1 SEHNR and CDR2 FQNEAQ (reference sequence). CDR3 DNA sequence: TGTGCCAGCAGCTTGGCGGGGATCTCCTACGAGCAGTACTTC. The encoded protein is CASSLAGISYEQYF.

The gene calls are TRBV7-9 and TRBJ2-5, with 7 positions matching TRBD2. CDR3 length: 15 amino acids. V gave up 0 bases and J gave up 3 bases; unmatched junction bases: 4. Germline values: CDR1 SEHNR, CDR2 FQNEAQ (reference sequence). CDR3 in DNA: TGTGCCAGCAGCTTAGCTATCGCGGGGGAAGAGACCCAGTACTTC. Translated: CASSLAIAGEETQYF.

CDR3 nucleotide sequence: TGTGCCAGCAGCTTTGGGAATGAGCAGTTCTTC. Its protein is CASSFGNEQFF. The chain is built from TRBV7-9 and TRBJ2-1; D is unresolved. Germline-derived CDR1 and CDR2 are SEHNR and FQNEAQ (reference sequence). The CDR3 covers 11 residues. Deletions cut 3 bases from V and 7 bases from J, with 4 bases between.

The V and J genes are TRBV12-5 and TRBJ1-1; no clear D. The CDR3 consists of 13 residues. V lost 1 base and J 1 base, leaving 4 bases between the germline ends. Germline V gene sequence: CDR1 LGHNT, CDR2 FRNRAP. CDR3 residues: CASGLAQNTEAFF. CDR3 nucleotide sequence: TGTGCTAGTGGTTTGGCCCAGAACACTGAAGCTTTCTTT.

The chain uses TRBV5-1 and TRBJ2-3; possibly TRBD1 for D (5 bases). The CDR3 spans 14 residues. The germline CDR1 and CDR2 sequences are SGHRS and YFSETQ. Trimming took 0 bases from V and 4 from J, leaving 9 bases between them. CDR3 region: CASSLAWGPDTQYF. The CDR3 nucleotides read TGCGCCAGCAGCTTGGCCTGGGGCCCAGATACGCAGTATTTT. Looking up the rest from reference TRBV5-1 and TRBJ2-3 gives the full variable domain: KAGVTQTPRYLIKTRGQQVTLSCSPISGHRSVSWYQQTPGQGLQFLFEYFSETQRNKGNFPGRFSGRQFSNSRSEMNVSTLELGDSALYLCASSLAWGPDTQYFGPGTRLTVL.

The chain employs TRBV5-5 and TRBJ2-1; unclear D gene. Germline V gives CDR1 SGHKS, CDR2 YYEKEE (reference sequence). This CDR3 has 14 residues. The germline V and J ends were trimmed by 2 bases and 1 base, with 7 bases remaining between them. Written as DNA, the CDR3 is TGTGCCAGCAGCTTAGAGGTATCCTACAATGAGCAGTTCTTC. This gives the protein CASSLEVSYNEQFF.